These 28 T cell receptor beta chains share one sample of origin, sequenced in a study of control samples from healthy donors and cancer patients. Only in-frame clones appear in the TCRdb table, and some are missing; sequencing was by immunoSEQ multiplex PCR. The sample yields 150,000 to 200,000 clones, 94% seen once. The source material was blood. The receptor source for this set is a woman younger than 35 in good health.

This rearrangement joins TRBV7-9 to TRBJ1-1; D gene uncertain. The CDR3 sequence is 15 residues long. Germline CDR1 SEHNR, CDR2 FQNEAQ (reference sequence). The V end lost 1 base, the J end lost 0 bases, and 9 bases lay between the germline ends. The CDR3: CASSLVSGVNTEAFF. The CDR3, as DNA: TGTGCCAGCAGCTTAGTGTCCGGGGTGAACACTGAAGCTTTCTTT.

The chain combines TRBV27 with TRBJ2-7; 7 positions agree with TRBD1. Germline CDR1 and CDR2: MNHEY and SMNVEV (reference sequence). The CDR3 loop spans 14 amino acids. The V and J ends lost 2 bases and 5 bases, in that order; junction bases with no gene match: 6. The CDR3 DNA is TGTGCCAGCAGTTTAAGGGACAGATTTGACGAGCAGTACTTC. This gives the protein CASSLRDRFDEQYF.

The chain uses TRBV5-1 and TRBJ1-1; tentatively, D is TRBD1 (5 bases). Germline V gives CDR1 SGHRS, CDR2 YFSETQ. CDR3 length equals 15 residues. V shed 1 base and J shed 2 bases, with 12 bases lying between them. CDR3: CASSLRATANTEAFF. The DNA of the CDR3 is TGCGCCAGCAGCTTGAGGGCGACAGCAAACACTGAAGCTTTCTTT.

This rearrangement joins TRBV29-1 to TRBJ1-2; the D is unclear. Per the germline V gene, CDR1 is SQVTM and CDR2 is ANQGSEA. The CDR3 is 13 amino acids. V shed 3 bases and J shed 8 bases, with 16 bases lying between them. The CDR3 spells CSVDRSQSGGYTF. CDR3 nucleotides: TGCAGCGTTGATCGAAGTCAATCCGGGGGCTACACCTTC.

This clone is a singleton in its sample. The chain links TRBV5-1 to TRBJ1-1; tentative D call: TRBD1 (5 bases). The V and J ends lost 0 bases and 6 bases respectively, with 9 bases between them. The germline V gene has CDR1 SGHRS and CDR2 YFSETQ. This CDR3 contains 13 residues. The CDR3 region is CASSLVGDPEAFF. Here the CDR3 DNA reads TGCGCCAGCAGCTTGGTAGGGGACCCTGAAGCTTTCTTT.

V gene TRBV19 combines with J gene TRBJ2-7; 8 bases fit TRBD1. Germline CDR1 reads LNHDA; CDR2 reads SQIVND (reference sequence). Losses at the gene ends were 6 bases for V and 2 bases for J; bases not matched to a gene: 3. CDR3 length equals 13 residues. The CDR3 DNA reads TGTGCCAGTAGGCAGACAGGGGCCTACGAGCAGTACTTC. It translates to CASRQTGAYEQYF. The entire variable domain, with the rest obtained from reference TRBV19 and TRBJ2-7, is as follows: DGGITQSPKYLFRKEGQNVTLSCEQNLNHDAMYWYRQDPGQGLRLIYYSQIVNDFQKGDIAEGYSVSREKKESFPLTVTSAQKNPTAFYLCASRQTGAYEQYFGPGTRLTVT.

J is TRBJ1-1 and V is TRBV10-1; D gene uncertain. The ends were cut back, 3 bases at V and 0 bases at J, with 5 bases in the middle. The CDR3 spans 13 residues. CDR1 is WNHNN and CDR2 is SYGVQD in the germline V gene (reference sequence). The CDR3 DNA reads TGCGCCAGCAGTGATTTGGTGAACACTGAAGCTTTCTTT. Its translation is CASSDLVNTEAFF.

The chain links TRBV5-1 to TRBJ1-2; perhaps TRBD1 as D (5 bases). The V gene lost 4 bases and the J gene lost 1 base, with 14 bases spanning the gap. Germline loops: CDR1 SGHRS, CDR2 YFSETQ. This CDR3 is built from 15 residues. The CDR3 here is CASSPRTYSNYGYTF. CDR3 DNA: TGCGCCAGCAGCCCGAGGACATATAGTAACTATGGCTACACCTTC.

This rearrangement joins TRBV15 to TRBJ2-2, with 12 bases lining up with TRBD2. Per germline, CDR1 LNHNV and CDR2 YYDKDF (reference sequence). With V trimmed by 0 bases and J by 8 bases, 13 bases remained unmatched. The CDR3 length is 19 residues. The CDR3 DNA follows: TGTGCCACCAGCAGAGATCTCTCGACTAGCGGGGGTGGAAAAGGGGAGCTGTTTTTT. This codes for CATSRDLSTSGGGKGELFF.

This sequence joins TRBV4-1 and TRBJ1-1, with D possibly being TRBD1 (5 bases). Trimming cost V 4 bases and J 3 bases, with 15 bases left between them. Looked up from germline, CDR1 is MGHRA and CDR2 is YSYEKL. The length of the CDR3 is 15 residues. The CDR3 nucleotides read TGCGCCAGCAGCCTCGGGGGTTTTTGGGACACTGAAGCTTTCTTT. Translation: CASSLGGFWDTEAFF.

In DNA, the CDR3 is TGTGCCAGCAGCCCGACAGAATTCTCCTACAATGAGCAGTTCTTC. Translation gives CASSPTEFSYNEQFF. V and J are TRBV4-2 and TRBJ2-1; possibly TRBD1 for D (5 bases). V lost 4 bases to trimming and J lost 0 bases, with 10 bases between them. There are 15 residues in the CDR3. The germline V gene encodes CDR1 LGHNA and CDR2 YNFKEQ.

The chain employs TRBV14 and TRBJ2-7; D is ambiguous. V gave up 3 bases and J gave up 2 bases, with 11 bases separating them. This CDR3 spans 14 amino acids. Germline V gene lookup returns CDR1 SGHDN and CDR2 FVKESK. CDR3 bases: TGTGCCAGCAGCCAGCAGATTACTCCCTACGAGCAGTACTTC. Translating it yields CASSQQITPYEQYF.

This clone was seen only once. J is TRBJ2-1 and V is TRBV19, with a tentative D call TRBD2 (5 bases). Trimming removed 1 base from V and 5 bases from J, with 15 bases in between. Germline V gives CDR1 LNHDA, CDR2 SQIVND (reference sequence). The CDR3 length is 16 residues. Here the CDR3 reads CASSIAPDWSHNEQFF. For the CDR3, the DNA is TGTGCCAGTAGTATAGCTCCGGACTGGTCCCACAATGAGCAGTTCTTC.

V is TRBV3-1 (or the pseudogene TRBV3-2) and J is TRBJ1-4; tentative D call: TRBD1 (6 bases). Deletions cut 1 base from V and 16 bases from J, with 16 bases between. The V gene's germline CDR1 is LGHDT and CDR2 YNNKEL (reference sequence). There are 13 residues in the CDR3. CDR3 sequence (DNA): TGTGCCAGCAGCCAAGGTGGGGGCAGGGTTTGGTTTTTT. Amino acid sequence: CASSQGGGRVWFF.

The chain is built from TRBV2 and TRBJ1-5; TRBD1 matches at 7 bases. J lost 2 bases, V lost 7 bases, and 11 bases had no gene match. Germline loops: CDR1 SNHLY, CDR2 FYNNEI. The length of the CDR3 is 16 residues. CDR3: CASKWEGASGNQPQHF. In DNA, the CDR3 is TGTGCCAGCAAGTGGGAGGGGGCGAGTGGCAATCAGCCCCAGCATTTT.

The J gene is TRBJ1-3, the V gene TRBV13, with D hard to call. The CDR3 contains 13 residues. The germline V gene has CDR1 PRHDT and CDR2 FYEKMQ (reference sequence). V shed 1 base and J shed 8 bases, with 9 bases lying between them. The CDR3, as DNA: TGTGCCAGCAGCTTAGTTCGCCGGGACACCATATATTTT. This codes for CASSLVRRDTIYF.

This clone has just one count. The gene calls are TRBV15 and TRBJ1-2, with TRBD1 as a possible D gene (5 bases). The V end lost 1 base, the J end lost 5 bases, and 17 bases lay between the germline ends. Germline V lookup: CDR1 LNHNV, CDR2 YYDKDF (reference sequence). The CDR3 is 16 amino acids. CDR3 sequence (DNA): TGTGCCACCAGCAGAGTAGCCCCGACAGACTCGTATGGCTACACCTTC. Its translation: CATSRVAPTDSYGYTF.

The rearrangement links TRBV19 to TRBJ1-1; weak D call: TRBD1 (5 bases). Germline values: CDR1 LNHDA, CDR2 SQIVND (reference sequence). The length of the CDR3 is 12 residues. The V end lost 8 bases, the J end lost 7 bases, and 14 bases lay between the germline ends. CDR3 bases: TGTGCCAGTTTCAGGGAGGGAGTTGAAGCTTTCTTT. It is translated as CASFREGVEAFF.

This chain connects TRBV9 to TRBJ1-1; possibly TRBD1 for D (5 bases). This CDR3 has 19 residues. The germline V gene encodes CDR1 SGDLS and CDR2 YYNGEE. V gave up 3 bases and J gave up 4 bases, with 28 bases separating them. This CDR3 reads CASSAHTAGTLERATEAFF. The CDR3 bases are TGTGCCAGCAGCGCACACACCGCCGGGACCCTCGAACGCGCCACTGAAGCTTTCTTT.

The chain employs TRBV11-3 and TRBJ1-1; D not resolved. V shed 1 base and J shed 6 bases, with 12 bases lying between them. The CDR3 has 14 residues. CDR1 is SGHNT and CDR2 is YENEEA in the germline V gene. CDR3: CASSLGLRFAEAFF. In DNA form, the CDR3 reads TGTGCCAGCAGCTTAGGTCTGAGGTTCGCTGAAGCTTTCTTT.

The CDR3 loop reads CASSSTGQEIYGYTF. CDR3 coding DNA: TGTGCCAGCAGCTCTACGGGACAGGAAATCTATGGCTACACCTTC. The V and J genes are TRBV6-5 and TRBJ1-2, with 8 bases matching TRBD1. CDR3 size: 15 residues. V was pared by 6 bases and J by 4 bases, with 10 bases of the junction left unmatched. Germline V gene sequence: CDR1 MNHEY, CDR2 SVGAGI.

J is TRBJ2-7 and V is TRBV9, with D possibly being TRBD2 (5 bases). The V gene lost 0 bases and the J gene lost 6 bases, with 10 bases spanning the gap. CDR1 is SGDLS and CDR2 is YYNGEE in the germline V gene. The CDR3 covers 13 residues. In nucleotides, the CDR3 is TGTGCCAGCAGCGTAGACGGGGTGGGCGAGCAGTACTTC. Its protein is CASSVDGVGEQYF.

The rearrangement uses TRBV28 and TRBJ2-7; possibly TRBD1 for D (6 bases). This CDR3 has 14 residues. V lost 3 bases and J 6 bases, leaving 15 bases between the germline ends. CDR1 MDHEN and CDR2 SYDVKM come from the germline V gene. CDR3 nucleotide sequence: TGTGCCAGCAGTTTGGGGGCCGGGATCGGCGAGCAGTACTTC. Its protein product is CASSLGAGIGEQYF.

The chain recombines TRBV7-3 with TRBJ2-2; D might be TRBD2 (5 bases). Trimming removed 5 bases at V and 5 bases at J, with 12 bases between. There are 14 residues in the CDR3. Germline V CDR1 and CDR2: SGHTA, FQGTGA. The CDR3 DNA sequence: TGTGCCAGCAGCCCCTACGGGGAAACCGGGGAGCTGTTTTTT. Protein sequence: CASSPYGETGELFF. The complete variable domain, with remaining parts taken from reference TRBV7-3 and TRBJ2-2, reads GAGVSQTPSNKVTEKGKYVELRCDPISGHTALYWYRQSLGQGPEFLIYFQGTGAADDSGLPNDRFFAVRPEGSVSTLKIQRTERGDSAVYLCASSPYGETGELFFGEGSRLTVL.

A remark on this clone: The sample contains more than one DNA sequence encoding this CDR3. This chain links TRBV29-1 with TRBJ1-5, with TRBD1 as a possible D gene (5 bases). This CDR3 is 12 amino acids long. CDR1 and CDR2 (germline): SQVTM, ANQGSEA. V was cut by 6 bases and J by 2 bases, with 8 bases left in between. CDR3 amino acids: CSVGTGNQPQHF. The CDR3 DNA sequence: TGCAGCGTGGGGACCGGCAATCAGCCCCAGCATTTT.

CDR3 nucleotides: TGTGCCACCAGCAGAGATCGAACACTCTACGAGCAGTACTTC. Translated: CATSRDRTLYEQYF. The chain employs TRBV15 and TRBJ2-7, with D unresolved. Germline V gene data show CDR1 as LNHNV and CDR2 as YYDKDF (reference sequence). Trimming removed 0 bases from V and 3 bases from J, with 9 bases in between. CDR3 length: 14 amino acids.

The chain joins TRBV10-2 to TRBJ2-5; D possibly corresponds to TRBD2 (6 bases). V was clipped by 7 bases and J by 9 bases, with 21 bases between them. There are 14 residues in the CDR3. Germline CDR1 reads WSHSY; CDR2 reads SAAADI. Written as DNA, the CDR3 is TGCGCCAGCATTGGGACTCGTAACGGGCGGGCCCAGTACTTC. Amino acid sequence: CASIGTRNGRAQYF.

The chain is built from TRBV6-5 and TRBJ2-2; D is unresolved. Germline-derived CDR1 and CDR2 are MNHEY and SVGAGI. CDR3 size: 13 residues. V lost 3 bases and J 6 bases, leaving 8 bases between the germline ends. The CDR3: CASSYEDSGELFF. The CDR3 coding sequence is TGTGCCAGCAGTTATGAGGATTCCGGGGAGCTGTTTTTT.